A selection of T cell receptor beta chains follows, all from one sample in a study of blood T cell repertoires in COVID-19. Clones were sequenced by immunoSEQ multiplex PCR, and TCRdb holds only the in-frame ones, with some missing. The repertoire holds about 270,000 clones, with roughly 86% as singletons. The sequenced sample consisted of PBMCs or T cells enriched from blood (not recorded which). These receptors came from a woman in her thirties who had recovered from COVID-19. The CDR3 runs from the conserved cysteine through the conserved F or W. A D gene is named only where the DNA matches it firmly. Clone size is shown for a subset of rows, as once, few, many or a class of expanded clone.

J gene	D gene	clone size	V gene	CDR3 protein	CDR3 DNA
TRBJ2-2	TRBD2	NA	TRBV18	CASSPLVAGETGELFF	TGTGCCAGCTCACCACTAGTAGCGGGAGAGACCGGGGAGCTGTTTTTT
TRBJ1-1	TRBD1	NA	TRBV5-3	CARSFEGRWTGGGLNTEAFF	TGTGCCAGAAGCTTTGAGGGGCGATGGACAGGGGGCGGGTTGAACACTGAAGCTTTCTTT
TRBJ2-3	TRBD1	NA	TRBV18	CASSPRRGPGDTQYF	TGTGCCAGCTCACCACGAAGGGGGCCAGGAGATACGCAGTATTTT
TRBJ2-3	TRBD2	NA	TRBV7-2	CASSPRTSGASTDTQYF	TGTGCCAGCAGCCCCCGGACTAGCGGGGCTAGCACAGATACGCAGTATTTT
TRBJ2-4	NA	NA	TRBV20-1	CSASTHRCAKNIQYF	TGCAGTGCTAGTACTCACCGATGCGCCAAAAACATTCAGTACTTC
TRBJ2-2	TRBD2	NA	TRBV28	CASSLLGTSLFIINTGELFF	TGTGCCAGCAGTTTATTGGGGACTAGCCTCTTCATTATTAACACCGGGGAGCTGTTTTTT
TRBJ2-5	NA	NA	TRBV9	CASSPATTQETQYF	TGTGCCAGCAGCCCAGCGACGACCCAAGAGACCCAGTACTTC
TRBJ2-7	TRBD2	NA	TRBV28	CASNPTSGQYEQYF	TGTGCCAGCAACCCGACTAGCGGACAATACGAGCAGTACTTC
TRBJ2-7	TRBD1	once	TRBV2	CASSPRTGFTFYEQYF	TGTGCCAGCAGTCCGCGGACAGGGTTTACGTTTTACGAGCAGTACTTC
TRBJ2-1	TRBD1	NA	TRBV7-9	CASSSGTANNEQFF	TGTGCCAGCAGCTCCGGGACAGCCAACAATGAGCAGTTCTTC
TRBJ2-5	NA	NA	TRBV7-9	CASRFARGGETQYF	TGTGCCAGCAGATTTGCTAGAGGAGGGGAGACCCAGTACTTC
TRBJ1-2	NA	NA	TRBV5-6	CASRAEINYGYTF	TGTGCCAGCAGGGCGGAGATTAACTATGGCTACACCTTC
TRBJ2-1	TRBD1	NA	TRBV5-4	CASSSMTGVVNEQFF	TGTGCCAGCAGCTCGATGACAGGGGTGGTCAATGAGCAGTTCTTC
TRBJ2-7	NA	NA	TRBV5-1	CASSSDPPGHRCF	TGCGCCAGCAGTTCCGATCCACCGGGACACAGGTGCTTC
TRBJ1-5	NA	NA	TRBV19	CASSTRTAGVYSNQPQHF	TGTGCCAGTAGTACCCGGACAGCGGGGGTGTATAGCAATCAGCCCCAGCATTTT
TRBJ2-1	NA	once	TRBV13	CASSFRALPPYNEQFF	TGTGCCAGCAGCTTTAGAGCCCTTCCCCCTTACAATGAGCAGTTCTTC
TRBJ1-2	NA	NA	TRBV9	CASSGSGSSGYTF	TGTGCCAGCAGTGGTTCAGGTTCCTCCGGCTACACCTTC
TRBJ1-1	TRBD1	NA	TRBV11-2	CASKAGGNTEAFF	TGTGCCAGCAAAGCAGGGGGGAACACTGAAGCTTTCTTT
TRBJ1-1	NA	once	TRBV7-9	CASSLIRGTPNTEAFF	TGTGCCAGCAGCTTAATCAGGGGAACCCCGAACACTGAAGCTTTCTTT
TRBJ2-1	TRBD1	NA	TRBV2	CASSPGQYQYNEQFF	TGTGCCAGCAGCCCGGGACAGTATCAGTACAATGAGCAGTTCTTC
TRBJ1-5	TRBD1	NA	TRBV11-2	CASSLSGDRGWSQPQHF	TGTGCCAGCAGCTTAAGCGGGGACAGGGGTTGGAGTCAGCCCCAGCATTTT
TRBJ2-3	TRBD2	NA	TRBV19	CASRLAGGRRDTQYF	TGTGCCAGTAGGCTTGCGGGGGGGCGACGAGATACGCAGTATTTT